This T cell receptor beta chain was sequenced for a study of glioma-infiltrating T cells after dendritic cell vaccination. Study summary: The vaccine used monocyte-derived dendritic cells pulsed overnight with autologous tumor lysate.

On this clone: The antigen remains unidentified.

Here immunoSEQ multiplex PCR was the method, and the copy in TCRdb shows in-frame clones only, minus some. The sample consists of fewer than 25,000 clones, around 74% of them appearing once. Broader study findings: Patients with more pretreatment TILs had longer time to progression and survival.

The CDR3 spans 15 residues. The junction had 5 bases not matched to a gene; V was cut back by 5 bases and J by 3 bases. CDR1 and CDR2 (germline): MNHEY, SMNVEV (reference sequence). Specimen: blood, collected before dendritic cell vaccination. This TCR came from a human donor with glioblastoma. The chain couples TRBV27 to TRBJ2-3, with TRBD2 matching over 10 bases. The CDR3 DNA sequence: TGTGCCAGCAGTGAGGGACTAGCGAGGACAGATACGCAGTATTTT. This sequence encodes CASSEGLARTDTQYF.